What follows are 3 T cell receptor beta chains derived from one specimen sequenced in a study of shared clonotypes between healthy human individuals. The protocol was immunoSEQ multiplex PCR, while the TCRdb copy is restricted to in-frame clones and leaves out a portion. The sample yields about 490,000 clones, about three quarters seen once. Sequencing was done on a sample of PBMCs. The receptor source for this set is a woman aged 40 to 50 in good health. Some clones in this sample may be carry-over from other donors' samples.

V and J are TRBV7-3 and TRBJ1-1; no clear D. The V gene lost 1 base and the J gene lost 5 bases, with 14 bases spanning the gap. Germline V gives CDR1 SGHTA, CDR2 FQGTGA. The CDR3 consists of 15 residues. This chain's CDR3 is CASSLMRSGRTEAFF. The CDR3 DNA sequence: TGTGCCAGCAGCTTAATGCGGTCTGGTAGGACTGAAGCTTTCTTT.

The chain's CDR3 is CASSQMDRAGNTIYF. CDR3 DNA sequence: TGTGCCAGCAGCCAGATGGACAGGGCTGGAAACACCATATATTTT. This rearrangement joins TRBV4-2 to TRBJ1-3, with TRBD1 matching over 8 bases. The ends lost 3 bases at V and 2 bases at J; junction bases unmatched: 3. Germline V gene lookup returns CDR1 LGHNA and CDR2 YNFKEQ. The CDR3 is made up of 15 amino acids.

This clone has a single count. V gene TRBV6-1 combines with J gene TRBJ1-2, with D uncertain. The CDR3 covers 14 residues. Germline V gene sequence: CDR1 MNHNS, CDR2 SASEGT. V lost 0 bases to trimming and J lost 8 bases, with 13 bases between them. The CDR3 DNA is TGTGCCAGCAGTGAAGCGATGCCGTCCAACGGCTACACCTTC. It translates to CASSEAMPSNGYTF.